Below, 6 T cell receptor beta chains from the same sample are listed, as sequenced in a study of identical twins (dated by TCRdb to 2016 to 2018). Libraries were constructed by 5' RACE. Sequencing was carried out with an Illumina HiSeq 2000. TCRdb handled the public reads itself, with Q25 trimming in fastp and clone calling in MiXCR, and kept productive beta chains. When rows share a CDR3 protein, they turn into one entry using the most common DNA and genes. Recorded for this sample are roughly 240,000 distinct CDR3 sequences; approximately 7% of them occurred a single time. The ten largest clones represent 3% to 4% of the sample. This same sample was also taken into another study, of yellow fever vaccine responses in identical twins.

Sequencing was carried out using memory (CD45RO+) T cells sorted from blood. The cell subset or site label on this specimen signifies: CD45RO+ enriched T cells. Receptors were obtained from a young woman in good health.

This clonotype has only one observation. The junction departs from the called germline gene at one end, perhaps through a read error. This chain uses TRBV11-3 with TRBJ1-2; no clear D gene. This CDR3 region has 13 residues. CDR1 and CDR2 from the germline V gene are SGHNT and YENEEA. Here the CDR3 DNA reads TGTACCAGCAGCCAGAGGGAGACCGGCGGCTACACCTTC. It translates to CTSSQRETGGYTF.

In DNA form, the CDR3 reads TGTGCCAGCAGCCAAGGGTGGGACGCGCGGGGCTACGAGCAGTACTTC. It specifies CASSQGWDARGYEQYF. The chain carries TRBV4-2 and TRBJ2-7, with D possibly matching TRBD2 (6 bases). The V gene lost 1 base and the J gene lost 3 bases, with 16 bases spanning the gap. Germline values: CDR1 LGHNA, CDR2 YNFKEQ. This CDR3 has 16 amino acids.

The sample holds many counts of this clonotype. The gene calls are TRBV20-1 and TRBJ2-5; D gene unclear. In germline, CDR1 is DFQATT, CDR2 SNEGSKA (reference sequence). This CDR3 has 14 amino acids. Trimming took off 2 bases at V and 1 base at J, with 11 bases between the two ends. The CDR3 DNA follows: TGCAGTGCTAGATCATTTTGGGCCCAAGAGACCCAGTACTTC. Protein sequence: CSARSFWAQETQYF.

This clonotype was recorded at least ten times. The chain carries TRBV5-1 and TRBJ2-3, with a possible D match to TRBD1 (5 bases). Between the trimmed V and J ends, which lost 4 bases and 0 bases, there was a span of 12 bases. The CDR3 sequence is 15 residues long. Germline lookup yields CDR1 SGHRS and CDR2 YFSETQ. The CDR3 DNA is TGCGCCAGCAGCCGGACATCGCCCAGCACAGATACGCAGTATTTT. The encoded protein is CASSRTSPSTDTQYF.

The CDR3 here is CASSLRPGTGELFF. CDR3 DNA: TGTGCCAGCAGCTTGCGGCCGGGCACCGGGGAGCTGTTTTTT. This chain uses TRBV7-8 with TRBJ2-2; D remains unclear. The CDR3 totals 14 residues. The V end lost 3 bases, the J end lost 4 bases, and 9 bases lay between the germline ends. The germline V gene has CDR1 SGHVS and CDR2 FQNEAQ.

The chain joins TRBV7-8 to TRBJ2-7, with a possible D match to TRBD1 (6 bases). This CDR3 spans 14 amino acids. In germline, CDR1 is SGHVS, CDR2 FQNEAQ. Trimming removed 0 bases at V and 0 bases at J, with 6 bases between. Written as DNA, the CDR3 is TGTGCCAGCAGCTTAGCGACAGGCTCCTACGAGCAGTACGTC. This gives the protein CASSLATGSYEQYV.